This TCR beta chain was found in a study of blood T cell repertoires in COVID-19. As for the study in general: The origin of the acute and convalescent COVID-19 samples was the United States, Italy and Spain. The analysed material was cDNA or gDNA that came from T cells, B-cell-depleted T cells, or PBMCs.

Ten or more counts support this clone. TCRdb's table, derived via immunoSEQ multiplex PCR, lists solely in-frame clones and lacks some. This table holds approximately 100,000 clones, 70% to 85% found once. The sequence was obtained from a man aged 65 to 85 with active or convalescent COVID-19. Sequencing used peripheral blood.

CDR3 sequence reads: CASTSGNQPQHF. The CDR3 nucleotides read TGTGCCAGCACCTCGGGCAATCAGCCCCAGCATTTT. The chain couples TRBV28 to TRBJ1-5; D uncertain. This CDR3 has 12 residues. Germline CDR1 is MDHEN and CDR2 is SYDVKM. V lost 7 bases and J lost 2, with 6 bases in between.